The next 28 T cell receptor beta chains were all read from a single sample in a study of CD8+ T cells in alopecia areata. It was cDNA, reverse transcribed from extracted RNA, that served as the sequencing template. The method was immunoSEQ multiplex PCR; TCRdb's version includes in-frame clones alone and lacks a portion of them. The table shows 270,000 or so clones, with 58% occurring only once. Documented treatment: oral pan-JAK inhibitor, 5-10 mg twice daily. The specimen comprised CD4+ T cells sorted from blood, sampled at week 24, from a patient treated with tofacitinib. The receptor set was obtained from a human donor with alopecia areata.

The chain joins TRBV4-2 to TRBJ1-6, with D unresolved. The CDR3 is 17 amino acids. Looked up from germline, CDR1 is LGHNA and CDR2 is YNFKEQ. Trimming took off 1 base at V and 0 bases at J, with 10 bases between the two ends. The CDR3, as DNA: TGTGCCAGCAGCCAAGTAAGGACGGGCTCCTATAATTCACCCCTCCACTTT. Protein product: CASSQVRTGSYNSPLHF.

The chain employs TRBV7-2 and TRBJ1-3, with D possibly being TRBD1 (6 bases). Germline values: CDR1 SGHTA, CDR2 FQGNSA. Trimming took off 0 bases at V and 2 bases at J, with 8 bases between the two ends. The length of the CDR3 is 15 residues. The chain's CDR3 is CASSLADRAGNTIYF. The CDR3 region has the DNA TGTGCCAGCAGCTTAGCGGACAGAGCTGGAAACACCATATATTTT.

This clone was detected once. The chain combines TRBV18 with TRBJ2-1; a possible D gene is TRBD1 (6 bases). Germline V gives CDR1 KGHSH, CDR2 LQKENI. The CDR3 contains 14 residues. V lost 4 bases and J lost 6, with 13 bases in between. The CDR3 DNA follows: TGTGCCAGCTCACGGCAGGGGTTAGGCAATGAGCAGTTCTTC. It encodes CASSRQGLGNEQFF.

J is TRBJ2-5 and V is TRBV10-3; tentatively, D is TRBD2 (7 bases). The CDR3 is made up of 14 amino acids. The germline gives CDR1 ENHRY, CDR2 SYGVKD. V was shortened by 7 bases and J by 4 bases, with 16 bases between the two germline ends. The CDR3 sequence is CAIKRGGDGETQYF. CDR3 sequence (DNA): TGTGCCATCAAAAGAGGGGGGGACGGAGAGACCCAGTACTTC.

The J gene is TRBJ1-2, the V gene TRBV28; D is undetermined. The V end was cut by 6 bases, the J end by 3 bases, with 14 bases between. The CDR3 runs 14 residues. Looked up from germline, CDR1 is MDHEN and CDR2 is SYDVKM. The CDR3 spells CASREGQTDYGYTF. As DNA, the CDR3 is TGTGCCAGCAGGGAGGGTCAAACCGACTATGGCTACACCTTC.

This rearrangement joins TRBV2 to TRBJ2-5, with D unresolved. Germline assignment: CDR1 SNHLY and CDR2 FYNNEI. The CDR3 contains 14 residues. Deletions cut 2 bases from V and 6 bases from J, with 13 bases between. The CDR3 here is CASSEQAAPKTQYF. CDR3 sequence (DNA): TGTGCCAGCAGTGAACAGGCGGCCCCGAAGACCCAGTACTTC.

The chain uses TRBV5-6 and TRBJ1-5, with D tentatively TRBD1 (5 bases). The germline CDR1 and CDR2 sequences are SGHDT and YYEEEE. Trimming removed 3 bases at V and 4 bases at J, with 14 bases between. This CDR3 comprises 15 residues. CDR3 sequence (DNA): TGTGCCAGCAGCTATTCGGGACTCGGGAATCAGCCCCAGCATTTT. This codes for CASSYSGLGNQPQHF.

This clone was counted between two and nine times. This chain connects TRBV29-1 to TRBJ2-3, with no clear D. Trimming left V 1 base short and J 6 bases short, with 14 bases between. The germline V gene has CDR1 SQVTM and CDR2 ANQGSEA. This CDR3 contains 14 residues. CDR3 coding DNA: TGCAGCGTTGAAGTATGGGATAGCCCCGATACGCAGTATTTT. This encodes CSVEVWDSPDTQYF.

This clone turned up a few times. One end of the junction fails to match germline, which may point to a read error. This sequence joins TRBV7-7 and TRBJ2-3; D might be TRBD1 (5 bases). Germline assignment: CDR1 SSHAT and CDR2 FNYEAQ (reference sequence). The CDR3 spans 14 residues. CDR3 sequence reads: CASSLGRVGDTQYF. In DNA form, the CDR3 reads TGTGCTAGCAGCTTAGGCAGGGTAGGAGATACGCAGTATTTT. The full variable domain, in which reference TRBV7-7 and TRBJ2-3 provide the parts outside the CDR3, is GAGVSQSPRYKVTKRGQDVTLRCDPISSHATLYWYQQALGQGPEFLTYFNYEAQPDKSGLPSDRFSAERPEGSISTLTIQRTEQRDSAMYRCASSLGRVGDTQYFGPGTRLTVL.

The rearrangement joins TRBV7-9 to TRBJ1-1, with D hard to call. V lost 5 bases and J 7 bases, leaving 26 bases between the germline ends. Germline V gene sequence: CDR1 SEHNR, CDR2 FQNEAQ (reference sequence). The CDR3 consists of 17 residues. Written as DNA, the CDR3 is TGTGCCAGCAGCCCTCCACAGTCGGGAAAGCTTTGGGGTGAAGCTTTCTTT. Protein sequence: CASSPPQSGKLWGEAFF.

The chain combines TRBV10-3 with TRBJ2-7, with D possibly matching TRBD1 (5 bases). CDR1 and CDR2 (germline): ENHRY, SYGVKD. V was clipped by 7 bases and J by 1 base, with 14 bases between them. This CDR3 is 14 amino acids long. The CDR3 region is CAITPGSPSYEQYF. The CDR3 DNA sequence: TGTGCCATCACCCCAGGGTCGCCTTCCTACGAGCAGTACTTC.

The chain couples TRBV27 to TRBJ2-3, with 9 bases aligning to TRBD1. The ends lost 5 bases at V and 3 bases at J; junction bases unmatched: 15. CDR3 length: 18 residues. Germline V CDR1 and CDR2: MNHEY, SMNVEV (reference sequence). The CDR3 sequence: CASSPLLIGQGWTDTQYF. For the CDR3, the DNA is TGTGCCAGCAGTCCACTCCTGATCGGACAGGGGTGGACAGATACGCAGTATTTT.

The J gene is TRBJ1-2, the V gene TRBV6-5, with a weak D call TRBD1 (5 bases). Germline lookup yields CDR1 MNHEY and CDR2 SVGAGI. This CDR3 has 13 amino acids. Trimming took off 5 bases at V and 1 base at J, with 8 bases between the two ends. CDR3 residues: CASSMDNNYGYTF. The CDR3 DNA reads TGTGCCAGCAGTATGGACAATAACTATGGCTACACCTTC.

This chain links TRBV5-1 with TRBJ2-5; maybe TRBD1 (5 bases). V shed 7 bases and J shed 2 bases, with 27 bases lying between them. Germline V lookup: CDR1 SGHRS, CDR2 YFSETQ. The CDR3 has 18 amino acids. The CDR3 DNA sequence: TGCGCCAGCTTTCCCGGACGGCATAGTGGGGCCTTGCAAGAGACCCAGTACTTC. This encodes CASFPGRHSGALQETQYF.

This clone was detected ten times or more. The chain joins TRBV29-1 to TRBJ1-3, with D perhaps matching TRBD1 (6 bases). This CDR3 has 12 amino acids. Deletions cut 8 bases from V and 3 bases from J, with 11 bases between. Germline assignment: CDR1 SQVTM and CDR2 ANQGSEA. DNA for the CDR3: TGCAGCTTCAGGGGTAGTGGAAACACCATATATTTT. Its protein is CSFRGSGNTIYF.

The CDR3 DNA is TGTGCCAGCGGTACCTGGGGAGGGAACACTGAAGCTTTCTTT. It is translated as CASGTWGGNTEAFF. The chain combines TRBV6-5 with TRBJ1-1; no clear D. CDR3 length equals 14 residues. The germline V and J ends were trimmed by 8 bases and 1 base, with 14 bases remaining between them. Germline loops: CDR1 MNHEY, CDR2 SVGAGI.

The chain links TRBV5-1 to TRBJ2-1; TRBD2 agrees at 12 bases. The J segment lost 8 bases and the V segment lost 9 bases, leaving 12 bases of the junction unmatched. The V gene's germline CDR1 is SGHRS and CDR2 YFSETQ. This CDR3 comprises 15 residues. The CDR3 reads CATSVTSGGPHEQFF. CDR3 in DNA: TGCGCCACCTCGGTCACTAGCGGGGGGCCCCATGAGCAGTTCTTC.

Only a few counts were recorded for this clone. The rearrangement links TRBV10-3 to TRBJ2-5; unclear D gene. Trimming removed 5 bases at V and 0 bases at J, with 13 bases between. The germline CDR1 and CDR2 sequences are ENHRY and SYGVKD. CDR3 length: 15 amino acids. CDR3 residues: CAISIGTIYQETQYF. As DNA, the CDR3 is TGTGCCATCAGTATTGGCACTATTTACCAAGAGACCCAGTACTTC.

The chain couples TRBV7-2 to TRBJ2-5; 7 positions match TRBD2. The CDR3 runs 16 residues. V lost 2 bases and J lost 0; bases outside the gene matches: 6. The germline gives CDR1 SGHTA, CDR2 FQGNSA. CDR3 amino acids: CASSLLPGGYQETQYF. The DNA of the CDR3 is TGTGCCAGCAGCTTACTCCCGGGAGGTTACCAAGAGACCCAGTACTTC.

V and J are TRBV5-6 and TRBJ1-1; no clear D gene. Deletions cut 4 bases from V and 7 bases from J, with 8 bases between. Germline CDR1 is SGHDT and CDR2 is YYEEEE. The CDR3 is 11 residues long. The CDR3 DNA follows: TGTGCCAGCAGCCGAACTCTTGAAGCTTTCTTT. It is translated as CASSRTLEAFF.

J is TRBJ1-1 and V is TRBV7-2; possible D gene TRBD1, 6 bases. The CDR3 length is 13 residues. The germline V and J ends were trimmed by 0 bases and 4 bases, with 6 bases remaining between them. Germline lookup yields CDR1 SGHTA and CDR2 FQGNSA. The CDR3 spells CASSLAGATEAFF. The DNA of the CDR3 is TGTGCCAGCAGCTTAGCGGGGGCCACTGAAGCTTTCTTT. Looking up the rest from reference TRBV7-2 and TRBJ1-1 gives the full variable domain: GAGVSQSPSNKVTEKGKDVELRCDPISGHTALYWYRQSLGQGLEFLIYFQGNSAPDKSGLPSDRFSAERTGGSVSTLTIQRTQQEDSAVYLCASSLAGATEAFFGQGTRLTVV.

CDR3 nucleotides: TGCGCCAGCAGCCAAGATTTGGGTTATGGCTACACCTTC. Translating gives CASSQDLGYGYTF. The V gene is TRBV4-1, the J gene TRBJ1-2; D uncertain. Germline loops: CDR1 MGHRA, CDR2 YSYEKL. The CDR3 covers 13 residues. Trimming left V 0 bases short and J 5 bases short, with 7 bases between.

V usage is TRBV6-5 and J usage is TRBJ1-1; no clear D. The ends were cut back, 5 bases at V and 5 bases at J, with 9 bases in the middle. Germline lookup yields CDR1 MNHEY and CDR2 SVGAGI. The CDR3 is 12 residues long. The CDR3 bases are TGTGCCAGCAGTAGACCAGAGACTGAAGCTTTCTTT. Translating gives CASSRPETEAFF.

For the CDR3, the DNA is TGTGCCAGCAGCCCCCGACTCAGTCTCCGAAATTCACCCCTCCACTTT. This codes for CASSPRLSLRNSPLHF. This rearrangement joins TRBV7-9 to TRBJ1-6; no clear D gene. The V gene lost 5 bases and the J gene lost 7 bases, with 18 bases spanning the gap. This CDR3 comprises 16 residues. Per germline, CDR1 SEHNR and CDR2 FQNEAQ (reference sequence).

In this sample, this clone turned up a few times. The sample holds other DNA sequences that translate to the same CDR3. The chain combines TRBV25-1 with TRBJ2-7; D call uncertain. The CDR3 consists of 11 residues. Germline V gives CDR1 MGHDK, CDR2 SYGVNS. V dropped 6 bases and J dropped 3 bases, with 6 bases sitting between them. The CDR3 spells CASSGYYEQYF. As DNA, the CDR3 is TGTGCCAGCAGCGGATACTACGAGCAGTACTTC.

With respect to this clone: Other nucleotide sequences in the sample specify the same CDR3. The rearrangement uses TRBV7-9 and TRBJ2-1, with no clear D. The CDR3 is made up of 12 amino acids. Between the trimmed V and J ends, which lost 1 base and 4 bases, there was a span of 2 bases. Germline V lookup: CDR1 SEHNR, CDR2 FQNEAQ (reference sequence). Written as DNA, the CDR3 is TGTGCCAGCAGCTTAGATTACAATGAGCAGTTCTTC. Protein product: CASSLDYNEQFF.

With respect to this clone: The junction does not match germline at one end; this may be a read error. The V call is TRBV10-3, the J call TRBJ2-7; TRBD2 might be the D (6 bases). This CDR3 comprises 15 residues. Germline values: CDR1 ENHRY, CDR2 SYGVKD. In nucleotides, the CDR3 is TGTGCCATCAGTGGGACCCAGGGTTCGGACTACGAACAGTACTTC. Translated: CAISGTQGSDYEQYF.

V gene TRBV30 combines with J gene TRBJ1-2, with unresolved D. Per the germline V gene, CDR1 is GTSNPN and CDR2 is SVGIG (reference sequence). V lost 0 bases and J 8 bases, leaving 13 bases between the germline ends. The CDR3 has 13 residues. Written as DNA, the CDR3 is TGTGCCTGGAGTGTAAAGCAGGCCAGGGGCTACACCTTC. This translates into CAWSVKQARGYTF.